The source of this TCR beta chain is a study of control samples from healthy donors and cancer patients (dated by TCRdb to 2018 to 2021). The library was produced with the immunoSEQ multiplex PCR assay. TCRdb stores this immuneACCESS table with in-frame sequences only. Part of the clones is absent; in the studies checked, under half of the shortfall reflects unresolved V genes, and no reason is known for the rest. This sample holds about 140,000 clones; roughly 94% were observed only once. The top ten clonotypes cover around 14% of the sample. A note on this clone: Its antigen is still unknown. The record has no base qualities; no much larger clone is one base away.

This clonotype originated in a man aged 35-49 years in good health. The sequenced sample was blood.

The CDR3 region: CASSSIAPGVNEQFF. The DNA is TGTGCCAGCAGTAGCATTGCCCCAGGGGTCAATGAGCAGTTCTTC. The chain uses TRBV27 and TRBJ2-1, with TRBD1 perhaps the D gene, on 6 matching bases. The CDR3, cysteine through phenylalanine, is 15 amino acids long. CDR3 DNA only is kept here, 45 bases in frame from base 1. V was cut back by 5 bases and J by 6 bases, leaving a gap of 17 bases between them. CDR1 is given as MNHEY and CDR2 as SMNVEV, both from the germline V gene (reference sequence).